This paragraph reports one TCR beta chain. Antigen unknown. The CDR3 goes on 3 residues after the read ends, and that part is filled in from the germline J gene. Trimming pared 5 bases from V and 1 base from J, leaving 11 bases between. Per the germline V gene, CDR1 is MDHEN and CDR2 is SYDVKM. This CDR3 region has 14 residues. This entry belongs to a study of T cells in women clearing cervical HPV infection. Study-level background: Case blood was drawn when the lesion was first found; control blood after infection became undetectable.

Findings and limits, study-wide: It is unknown whether associations predate infection; no effector/memory or HPV-specific sorting.

Here immunoSEQ multiplex PCR was the method, and the copy in TCRdb shows in-frame clones only, minus some. The sample has some 40,000 clones. Material for sequencing was blood buffy coat. This sequence was found in a woman aged 18 to 75 with a cervical HPV16 infection that either progressed to CIN3+ or cleared (not recorded which). This rearrangement joins TRBV28 to TRBJ2-5, with a weak D call TRBD1 (6 bases). CDR3 bases read: TGTGCCAGCAGTCCAGACAGGTTCCAAGAGACC. Its protein product is CASSPDRFQET. The CDR3 in its entirety is CASSPDRFQETQYF. The full variable domain, in which reference TRBV28 and TRBJ2-5 provide the parts outside the CDR3, is DVKVTQSSRYLVKRTGEKVFLECVQDMDHENMFWYRQDPGLGLRLIYFSYDVKMKEKGDIPEGYSVSREKKERFSLILESASTNQTSMYLCASSPDRFQETQYFGPGTRLLVL.